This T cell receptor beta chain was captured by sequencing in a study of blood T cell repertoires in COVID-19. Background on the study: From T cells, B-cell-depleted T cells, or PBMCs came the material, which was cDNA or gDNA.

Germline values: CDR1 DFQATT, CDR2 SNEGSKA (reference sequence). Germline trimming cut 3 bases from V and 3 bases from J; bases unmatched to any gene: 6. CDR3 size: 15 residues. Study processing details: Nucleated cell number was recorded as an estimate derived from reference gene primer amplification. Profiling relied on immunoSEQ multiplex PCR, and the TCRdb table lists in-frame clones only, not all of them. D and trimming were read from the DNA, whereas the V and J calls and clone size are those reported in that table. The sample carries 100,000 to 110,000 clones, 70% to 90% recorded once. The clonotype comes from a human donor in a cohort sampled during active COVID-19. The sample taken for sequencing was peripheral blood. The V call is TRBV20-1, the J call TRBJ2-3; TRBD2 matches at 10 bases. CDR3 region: CSASLGSGRTDTQYF. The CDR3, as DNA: TGCAGTGCTAGTCTGGGTAGCGGGAGGACAGATACGCAGTATTTT.